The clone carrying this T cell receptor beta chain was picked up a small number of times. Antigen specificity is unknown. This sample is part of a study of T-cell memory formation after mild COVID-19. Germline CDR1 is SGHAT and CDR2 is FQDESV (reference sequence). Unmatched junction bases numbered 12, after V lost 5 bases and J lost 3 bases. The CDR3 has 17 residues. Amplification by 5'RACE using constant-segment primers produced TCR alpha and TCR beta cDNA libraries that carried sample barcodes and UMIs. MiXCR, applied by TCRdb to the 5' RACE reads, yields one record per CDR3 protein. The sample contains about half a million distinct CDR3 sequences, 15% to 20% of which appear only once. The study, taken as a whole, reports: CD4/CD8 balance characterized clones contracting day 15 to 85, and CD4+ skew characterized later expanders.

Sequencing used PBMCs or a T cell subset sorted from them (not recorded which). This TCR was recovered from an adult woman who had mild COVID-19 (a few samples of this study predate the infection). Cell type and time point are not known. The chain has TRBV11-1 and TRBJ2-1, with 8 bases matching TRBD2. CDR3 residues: CASSARGTSGFYNEQFF. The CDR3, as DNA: TGTGCCAGCAGCGCCCGTGGCACTAGCGGATTCTACAATGAGCAGTTCTTC.